These 7 T cell receptor beta chains came from one sample sequenced in a study of CD8+ T cells in alopecia areata. Sequencing templates came from extracted RNA that was reverse transcribed into cDNA. Clones were sequenced by immunoSEQ multiplex PCR, and TCRdb holds only the in-frame ones, with some missing. The sample gives 200,000 to 250,000 clones, approximately 52% of which show up once; 0.45% is in the top ten. The source material was CD4+ T cells sorted from blood, sampled at week 0. Source of these receptors: a human donor with alopecia areata.

This clone was observed a handful of times. V and J are TRBV19 and TRBJ2-7; 7 nucleotides line up with TRBD1. V shed 6 bases and J 0 bases; nucleotides not matched to a gene: 5. This CDR3 is built from 14 residues. In germline, CDR1 is LNHDA, CDR2 SQIVND (reference sequence). The chain's CDR3 is CASSRQGDSYEQYF. CDR3 nucleotide sequence: TGTGCCAGTAGCCGACAGGGAGACTCCTACGAGCAGTACTTC.

CDR3 DNA: TGTGCCAGCAGATCAGGGGGCTGGTATGGCTACACCTTC. It codes for CASRSGGWYGYTF. The chain carries TRBV6-5 and TRBJ1-2; 8 nucleotides line up with TRBD1. Germline V lookup: CDR1 MNHEY, CDR2 SVGAGI. This CDR3 contains 13 residues. The ends lost 6 bases at V and 5 bases at J; junction bases unmatched: 5.

This clone was observed a handful of times. The rearrangement joins TRBV28 to TRBJ2-7, with 9 bases aligning to TRBD1. Germline V gene sequence: CDR1 MDHEN, CDR2 SYDVKM. CDR3 length equals 15 residues. J was trimmed by 6 bases and V by 4 bases; bases with no gene match: 10. CDR3 region: CASSSPGQGVIEQYF. The CDR3 nucleotides read TGTGCCAGCAGTTCGCCGGGACAGGGCGTAATCGAGCAGTACTTC.

In this sample, this clone turned up a few times. The CDR3, as DNA: TGCGCCAGCAGCTTGGAAGGTGTTAGAAGGCACGAGCAGTACTTC. Protein sequence: CASSLEGVRRHEQYF. The chain is built from TRBV5-1 and TRBJ2-7; D unclear. The V end was cut by 0 bases, the J end by 5 bases, with 15 bases between. Germline V gene data show CDR1 as SGHRS and CDR2 as YFSETQ. The CDR3 has 15 amino acids. Full variable domain (remainder filled in from reference TRBV5-1 and TRBJ2-7): KAGVTQTPRYLIKTRGQQVTLSCSPISGHRSVSWYQQTPGQGLQFLFEYFSETQRNKGNFPGRFSGRQFSNSRSEMNVSTLELGDSALYLCASSLEGVRRHEQYFGPGTRLTVT.

This clone was seen only once. The chain has TRBV9 and TRBJ2-7, with D tentatively TRBD1 (6 bases). CDR3 length: 15 amino acids. Germline CDR1 is SGDLS and CDR2 is YYNGEE. V was clipped by 4 bases and J by 2 bases, with 16 bases between them. The CDR3 DNA sequence: TGTGCCAGCAGCCCGCTGACAGGCAATACCTACGAGCAGTACTTC. Its protein product is CASSPLTGNTYEQYF. Using reference TRBV9 and TRBJ2-7 for the parts outside the CDR3, the full variable domain is DSGVTQTPKHLITATGQRVTLRCSPRSGDLSVYWYQQSLDQGLQFLIQYYNGEERAKGNILERFSAQQFPDLHSELNLSSLELGDSALYFCASSPLTGNTYEQYFGPGTRLTVT.

The genes are TRBV29-1 and TRBJ1-2, with D maybe TRBD1 (6 bases). The germline V gene encodes CDR1 SQVTM and CDR2 ANQGSEA. V dropped 4 bases and J dropped 5 bases, with 20 bases sitting between them. The CDR3 has 15 residues. The CDR3 DNA is TGCAGCGTTGTGCACACGGGGGGCGAACGTTATGGCTACACCTTC. Amino acids: CSVVHTGGERYGYTF. Complete variable domain (other parts from reference TRBV29-1 and TRBJ1-2): SAVISQKPSRDICQRGTSLTIQCQVDSQVTMMFWYRQQPGQSLTLIATANQGSEATYESGFVIDKFPISRPNLTFSTLTVSNMSPEDSSIYLCSVVHTGGERYGYTFGSGTRLTVV.

The chain employs TRBV7-8 and TRBJ2-3; D remains unclear. CDR3 size: 12 residues. Trimming took 3 bases from V and 4 from J, leaving 5 bases between them. Germline CDR1 SGHVS, CDR2 FQNEAQ. CDR3 nucleotides: TGTGCCAGCAGCTTTGGTGCAGATACGCAGTATTTT. This sequence encodes CASSFGADTQYF.